Listed here is a single T cell receptor beta chain. Its antigen is unknown. The V gene's germline CDR1 is PRHDT and CDR2 FYEKMQ (reference sequence). Trimming left V 5 bases short and J 6 bases short, with 11 bases between. This CDR3 is built from 13 residues. The data derive from a study of CD8 T cells in Susac syndrome. General study points: Only a relatively small number of individuals were included in the TCR sequencing and HLA analysis.

When the RNA was reverse transcribed, random hexamers were used with an input of about 0.45 to 1 ug. TCR beta CDR3 was amplified by immunoSEQ covering 54 Vbeta and 13 Jbeta. TCRdb redid the calling of the immunoSEQ multiplex PCR reads with MiXCR, one entry per CDR3 protein. Here the sample spans about 150,000 distinct CDR3 sequences, roughly 94% being singletons. Sequencing targeted TCR beta in T cells from blood (CD8+ and CD4+). FACS was used to enrich TEMRA cells, whereas the CD8+ and CD4+ T cells were obtained by negative isolation. The sequence derives from a human donor with multiple sclerosis. The chain joins TRBV13 to TRBJ2-1, with TRBD2 as a possible D gene (6 bases). Input material: CD8+ T cells from PBMCs. Here the CDR3 DNA reads TGTGCCAGCAGCGTGGGACTTCTCAATGAGCAGTTCTTC. Its protein product is CASSVGLLNEQFF.